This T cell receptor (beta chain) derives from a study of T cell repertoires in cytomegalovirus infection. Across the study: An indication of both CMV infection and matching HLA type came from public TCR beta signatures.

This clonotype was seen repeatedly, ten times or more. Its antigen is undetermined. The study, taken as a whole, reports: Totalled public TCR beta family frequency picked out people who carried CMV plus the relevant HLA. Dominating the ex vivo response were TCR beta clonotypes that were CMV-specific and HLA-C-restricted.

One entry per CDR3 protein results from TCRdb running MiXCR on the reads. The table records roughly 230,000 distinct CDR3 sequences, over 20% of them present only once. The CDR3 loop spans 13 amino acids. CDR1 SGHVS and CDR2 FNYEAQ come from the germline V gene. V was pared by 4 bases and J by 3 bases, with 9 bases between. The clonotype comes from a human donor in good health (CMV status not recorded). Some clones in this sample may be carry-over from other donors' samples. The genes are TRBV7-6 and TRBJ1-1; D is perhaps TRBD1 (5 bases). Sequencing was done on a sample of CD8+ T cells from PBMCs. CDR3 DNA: TGTGCCAGCAGCTCCTGGACACACACTGAAGCTTTCTTT. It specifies CASSSWTHTEAFF.